The 15 T cell receptor beta chains below were found in one sample sequenced in a study of blood T cell repertoires in COVID-19. The table came from immunoSEQ multiplex PCR; TCRdb's copy has only in-frame clones and leaves some out. The repertoire has hundreds of thousands of clones, approximately 86% of them found once; the top ten carry around 1.9%. Sequenced input: PBMCs or T cells enriched from blood (not recorded which). These receptors were taken from a woman aged 40 to 50 with acute COVID-19.

This chain uses TRBV6-1 with TRBJ1-4, with D uncertain. Per germline, CDR1 MNHNS and CDR2 SASEGT. V was clipped by 4 bases and J by 0 bases, with 15 bases between them. The CDR3 has 17 amino acids. CDR3 amino acids: CASSAPHSGATNEKLFF. In DNA, the CDR3 is TGTGCCAGCAGTGCCCCGCACTCCGGGGCAACTAATGAAAAACTGTTTTTT.

The chain uses TRBV11-2 and TRBJ2-5; D is possibly TRBD1 (5 bases). With 0 bases removed from V and 5 bases from J, the gap between germline ends came to 7 bases. Germline assignment: CDR1 SGHAT and CDR2 FQNNGV. The CDR3 extends over 13 amino acids. CDR3 in DNA: TGTGCCAGCAGCTTAGACAGGGTCGAGACCCAGTACTTC. As protein: CASSLDRVETQYF. The full variable domain, in which reference TRBV11-2 and TRBJ2-5 provide the parts outside the CDR3, is EAGVAQSPRYKIIEKRQSVAFWCNPISGHATLYWYQQILGQGPKLLIQFQNNGVVDDSQLPKDRFSAERLKGVDSTLKIQPAKLEDSAVYLCASSLDRVETQYFGPGTRLLVL.

The chain employs TRBV19 and TRBJ2-3; the match to TRBD2 covers 12 bases. The CDR3 consists of 15 residues. Trimming at V came to 4 bases and at J to 1 base, leaving 0 bases not matched to a gene. CDR1 and CDR2 (germline): LNHDA, SQIVND (reference sequence). In DNA, the CDR3 is TGTGCCAGTAGTAGGACTAGCGGGGGCACAGATACGCAGTATTTT. Its translation is CASSRTSGGTDTQYF.

On this clone: Other DNA sequences in the same sample also yield this CDR3. This chain connects TRBV6-5 to TRBJ2-7; no clear D. Germline V CDR1 and CDR2: MNHEY, SVGAGI. The CDR3 runs to 16 residues. Trimming pared 0 bases from V and 0 bases from J, leaving 12 bases between. The CDR3 bases are TGTGCCAGCAGTTACTCGAGTGGCGGTAGCTCCTACGAGCAGTACTTC. As protein: CASSYSSGGSSYEQYF.

The chain couples TRBV9 to TRBJ1-1; 9 bases map to TRBD1. From germline, CDR1 is SGDLS and CDR2 YYNGEE. This CDR3 spans 15 amino acids. V lost 0 bases, J lost 4 bases, and 4 bases stayed unmatched. The CDR3 sequence: CASSVGRDRVTEAFF. In nucleotides, the CDR3 is TGTGCCAGCAGCGTAGGGAGGGACAGGGTCACTGAAGCTTTCTTT.

This chain links TRBV24-1 with TRBJ2-5; the D is unclear. The germline CDR1 and CDR2 sequences are KGHDR and SFDVKD. Trimming cost V 3 bases and J 3 bases, with 7 bases left between them. The CDR3 consists of 13 residues. CDR3 bases: TGTGCCACCAGTGATCCGCCGGAAGAGACCCAGTACTTC. The encoded protein is CATSDPPEETQYF.

The gene calls are TRBV7-2 and TRBJ2-3, with D tentatively TRBD2 (5 bases). Trimming took off 5 bases at V and 5 bases at J, with 11 bases between the two ends. Germline values: CDR1 SGHTA, CDR2 FQGNSA. This CDR3 has 13 amino acids. CDR3 region: CASSPPGVDTQYF. DNA of the CDR3: TGTGCCAGCAGCCCCCCCGGGGTAGATACGCAGTATTTT.

J is TRBJ1-2 and V is TRBV2; 9 nucleotides match TRBD1. The CDR3 is 15 amino acids. CDR1 is SNHLY, CDR2 FYNNEI, per germline. After removal of 8 bases from V and 8 bases from J, the junction contained 15 bases not matched to a gene. The DNA for the CDR3 is TGTGCCAGCGGGAGATATGGGACAGGGCCAGTCGGCTACACCTTC. The encoded protein is CASGRYGTGPVGYTF.

The gene calls are TRBV13 and TRBJ2-7, with TRBD1 matching 10 bases. In germline, CDR1 is PRHDT, CDR2 FYEKMQ (reference sequence). V gave up 5 bases and J gave up 4 bases; unmatched junction bases: 8. The CDR3 covers 15 residues. DNA of the CDR3: TGTGCCAGCAGCAACCGGGACAGGGGTTCATACGAGCAGTACTTC. Its protein is CASSNRDRGSYEQYF.

In this sample, this clone turned up once. The chain carries TRBV9 and TRBJ2-7; TRBD1 agrees at 10 bases. The CDR3 has 15 amino acids. The germline V gene has CDR1 SGDLS and CDR2 YYNGEE. After removal of 3 bases from V and 6 bases from J, the junction contained 9 bases not matched to a gene. The CDR3 nucleotides are TGTGCCAGCAGCGAGGCCGGGACAGGGGCCTCCGAGCAGTACTTC. Amino acid sequence: CASSEAGTGASEQYF.

The chain carries TRBV18 and TRBJ2-1; possible D gene TRBD1, 6 bases. Deletions cut 2 bases from V and 7 bases from J, with 12 bases between. Germline lookup yields CDR1 KGHSH and CDR2 LQKENI. The CDR3 extends over 14 amino acids. The CDR3 region has the DNA TGTGCCAGCTCACCATTAGGGGGATTTAATGAGCAGTTCTTC. Its translation: CASSPLGGFNEQFF.

The V and J genes are TRBV5-4 and TRBJ1-2, with 12 bases matching TRBD1. The germline V gene encodes CDR1 SGHNT and CDR2 YYREEE (reference sequence). V gave up 3 bases and J gave up 4 bases; unmatched junction bases: 4. CDR3 length: 15 residues. CDR3 sequence (DNA): TGTGCCAGCAGCTGGGGACAGGGGGCGAGCTATGGCTACACCTTC. It encodes CASSWGQGASYGYTF.

This clone was counted between two and nine times. The V gene is TRBV6-5, the J gene TRBJ2-7; TRBD1 matches at 7 bases. The germline gives CDR1 MNHEY, CDR2 SVGAGI. The CDR3 spans 13 residues. V lost 7 bases, J lost 3 bases, and 6 bases stayed unmatched. CDR3 sequence: CASKGAPVYEQYF. Written as DNA, the CDR3 is TGTGCCAGCAAGGGGGCCCCAGTCTACGAGCAGTACTTC.

The chain recombines TRBV4-1 with TRBJ2-1, with 10 nucleotides matching TRBD2. CDR3 size: 15 residues. Looked up from germline, CDR1 is MGHRA and CDR2 is YSYEKL. J gave up 5 bases and V 5 bases, and 6 bases lay outside the gene matches. CDR3 coding DNA: TGCGCCAGCAGCTTTAGCGGGGGGCTTGACAATGAGCAGTTCTTC. This encodes CASSFSGGLDNEQFF.

The V call is TRBV5-1, the J call TRBJ2-7; D uncertain. Germline CDR1 reads SGHRS; CDR2 reads YFSETQ. CDR3 length: 15 amino acids. The V end was cut by 1 base, the J end by 2 bases, with 13 bases between. The CDR3 coding sequence is TGCGCCAGCAGCTTGATGCCCTCTAATGCCTACGAGCAGTACTTC. Its protein is CASSLMPSNAYEQYF.